This is a list of T cell receptor beta chains from one sample in a study of T cell responses to AZD1222 COVID-19 vaccine. Only in-frame clones appear in the TCRdb table, and some are missing; sequencing was by immunoSEQ multiplex PCR. The sample consists of fewer than 85,000 clones, 80% to 90% of them appearing once. The sequencing used peripheral blood, collected 28 days after the second AZD1222 dose. The origin of the receptors is an adult who received the AZD1222 COVID-19 vaccine. Both conserved end residues are part of each CDR3. A D gene is named only where the DNA matches it firmly. Only some rows state a clone size, as once, few, many or a class for expanded clones.

TRBJ2-2,-,16,-,TRBV7-3,CASSLTRASVSGELFF,TGTGCCAGCAGCTTAACTCGTGCTAGTGTGTCCGGGGAGCTGTTTTTT
TRBJ1-1,-,15,once,TRBV7-2,CASSLNGAGSTEAFF,TGTGCCAGCAGCTTAAATGGAGCGGGTAGCACTGAAGCTTTCTTT
TRBJ2-3,-,15,-,TRBV6-5,CASSPLATSTDTQYF,TGTGCCAGCAGTCCCCTTGCTACTAGCACAGATACGCAGTATTTT
TRBJ1-1,-,16,-,TRBV5-1,CASSLGGGPLNTEAFF,TGCGCCAGCAGCTTGGGAGGAGGGCCCCTGAACACTGAAGCTTTCTTT
TRBJ2-1,TRBD1,15,-,TRBV7-2,CASSSRRDRPYEQFF,TGTGCCAGCAGCTCCCGCCGGGACAGGCCCTATGAGCAGTTCTTC
TRBJ2-2,TRBD1,19,-,TRBV4-1,CASSQDPPGTGTNTGELFF,TGCGCCAGCAGCCAAGACCCCCCCGGGACAGGGACGAACACCGGGGAGCTGTTTTTT
TRBJ1-1,-,14,-,TRBV6-1,CASSEIGGRTEAFF,TGTGCCAGCAGTGAAATAGGAGGGCGGACTGAAGCTTTCTTT
TRBJ1-3,-,16,once,TRBV14,CASSQVLKSSGNTIYF,TGTGCCAGCAGCCAAGTGTTGAAAAGCTCTGGAAACACCATATATTTT
TRBJ1-3,-,17,-,TRBV2,CASRSGGPLSSGNTIYF,TGTGCCAGCAGATCGGGGGGGCCACTTTCCTCTGGAAACACCATATATTTT
TRBJ2-5,-,15,-,TRBV9,CASSFSTHLEETQYF,TGTGCCAGCAGCTTCTCAACCCACCTAGAAGAGACCCAGTACTTC
TRBJ2-2,-,13,-,TRBV30,CAWETGNTGELFF,TGTGCCTGGGAGACAGGGAACACCGGGGAGCTGTTTTTT
TRBJ2-2,-,13,-,TRBV7-3,CASGQGNTGELFF,TGTGCCAGCGGGCAGGGTAACACCGGGGAGCTGTTTTTT
TRBJ2-7,-,12,-,TRBV7-8,CASSPHQGEQYF,TGTGCCAGCAGCCCCCATCAGGGAGAGCAGTACTTC
TRBJ2-5,-,13,-,TRBV19,CASRHSGQETQYF,TGTGCCTCCAGGCACAGCGGCCAAGAGACCCAGTACTTC
TRBJ2-3,TRBD1,15,-,TRBV28,CASSFPGQGADTQYF,TGTGCCAGCAGTTTTCCGGGACAGGGTGCAGATACGCAGTATTTT
TRBJ2-7,-,15,-,TRBV19,CASSIEGPPRNEQYF,TGTGCCAGTAGTATAGAAGGACCACCAAGGAACGAGCAGTACTTC
TRBJ2-7,-,14,-,TRBV3-1/TRBV3-2,CASSQVGSTYEQYF,TGTGCCAGCAGCCAAGTCGGGTCCACCTACGAGCAGTACTTC
TRBJ1-1,-,11,-,TRBV19,CASSQGLEAFF,TGTGCCAGTAGTCAGGGGCTGGAAGCTTTCTTT
TRBJ1-1,TRBD1,15,-,TRBV10-3,CAISDFPQGVAEAFF,TGTGCCATCAGTGATTTCCCGCAGGGGGTCGCTGAAGCTTTCTTT
TRBJ1-2,-,14,once,TRBV6-6,CASSLSTGNYGYTF,TGTGCCAGCAGTCTTTCCACAGGAAACTATGGCTACACCTTC
TRBJ1-2,-,13,-,TRBV9,CASSVGQGYGYTF,TGTGCCAGCAGCGTAGGGCAGGGCTATGGCTACACCTTC
TRBJ2-2,-,14,once,TRBV3-1/TRBV3-2,CASSQVMGTGELFF,TGTGCCAGCAGCCAAGTTATGGGAACCGGGGAGCTGTTTTTT
TRBJ1-2,-,16,-,TRBV5-6,CASSWGVGTKGYGYTF,TGTGCCAGCAGCTGGGGCGTGGGGACGAAGGGGTATGGCTACACCTTC
TRBJ2-1,TRBD2,15,-,TRBV5-1,CASSLGLAGDNEQFF,TGCGCCAGCAGCTTGGGACTAGCGGGGGACAATGAGCAGTTCTTC
TRBJ1-4,TRBD1,16,-,TRBV7-6,CASSLSLDRVEEKLFF,TGTGCCAGCAGCTTAAGTCTGGACAGGGTTGAAGAAAAACTGTTTTTT
TRBJ1-3,-,15,-,TRBV2,CASTQLGKPGNTIYF,TGTGCCAGCACACAACTAGGGAAACCGGGAAACACCATATATTTT
TRBJ1-1,-,14,-,TRBV10-2,CASSESQGSTEAFF,TGCGCCAGCAGTGAGTCCCAGGGTTCCACTGAAGCTTTCTTT
TRBJ2-5,-,14,-,TRBV6-2/TRBV6-3,CASSPGPGSETQYF,TGTGCCAGCAGCCCGGGGCCCGGGTCAGAGACCCAGTACTTC
TRBJ1-5,-,16,-,TRBV19,CASSRGRPNSNQPQHF,TGTGCCAGTAGTAGGGGCCGTCCAAATAGCAATCAGCCCCAGCATTTT
TRBJ1-2,TRBD1,15,-,TRBV6-5,CASNPDRGLSYGYTF,TGTGCCAGCAACCCCGACAGGGGGCTTAGCTATGGCTACACCTTC
TRBJ2-5,-,13,-,TRBV7-2,CASSRDFGETQYF,TGTGCCAGCAGCCGGGACTTTGGCGAGACCCAGTACTTC
TRBJ2-2,TRBD1,16,-,TRBV7-9,CASSPRTGSGTGELFF,TGTGCCAGCAGCCCTAGGACAGGGAGCGGCACCGGGGAGCTGTTTTTT
TRBJ2-3,TRBD1,16,-,TRBV7-3,CASSLSGTGRTDTQYF,TGTGCCAGCAGCCTCTCCGGGACAGGGAGGACAGATACGCAGTATTTT
TRBJ2-2,TRBD2,15,-,TRBV19,CASSGLAGVTGELFF,TGTGCCAGTAGCGGACTAGCGGGGGTGACCGGGGAGCTGTTTTTT
TRBJ2-5,TRBD2,17,-,TRBV3-1/TRBV3-2,CASSQVRLGGAVETQYF,TGTGCCAGCAGCCAAGTTCGACTCGGGGGGGCTGTGGAGACCCAGTACTTC
TRBJ1-1,TRBD1,17,once,TRBV4-2,CASSRRGQGAVNTEAFF,TGTGCCAGCAGCCGAAGAGGACAGGGGGCGGTGAACACTGAAGCTTTCTTT
TRBJ1-2,-,11,once,TRBV19,CASRTGHGYTF,TGTGCCAGTAGGACCGGCCATGGCTACACCTTC
TRBJ2-1,TRBD2,17,once,TRBV5-1,CASSLAGTSGLFNEQFF,TGCGCCAGCAGCTTGGCCGGTACTAGCGGGCTCTTCAATGAGCAGTTCTTC
TRBJ1-2,TRBD1,14,-,TRBV5-6,CASSTGQGEYGYTF,TGTGCCAGCAGCACCGGACAGGGTGAATATGGCTACACCTTC
TRBJ2-3,-,14,-,TRBV6-5,CASRTRSSTDTQYF,TGTGCCAGCAGAACTAGATCTAGCACAGATACGCAGTATTTT
TRBJ2-1,-,11,few,TRBV20-1,CSAREYNEQFF,TGCAGTGCTAGGGAGTACAATGAGCAGTTCTTC
TRBJ1-1,-,14,-,TRBV27,CASTPMAANTEAFF,TGTGCCAGCACCCCCATGGCAGCGAACACTGAAGCTTTCTTT
TRBJ1-1,TRBD1,13,once,TRBV2,CASSRDRNTEAFF,TGTGCCAGCAGTAGGGACAGGAACACTGAAGCTTTCTTT
TRBJ2-3,-,16,-,TRBV2,CASSDIGQVSTDTQYF,TGTGCCAGCAGTGACATTGGGCAGGTCAGCACAGATACGCAGTATTTT
TRBJ2-2,TRBD2,14,-,TRBV6-5,CASTLAGNTGELFF,TGTGCCAGCACTTTAGCGGGAAACACCGGGGAGCTGTTTTTT
TRBJ2-5,TRBD1,14,-,TRBV11-1,CASSPWTGQETQYF,TGTGCCAGCAGCCCTTGGACAGGGCAAGAGACCCAGTACTTC
TRBJ2-5,TRBD2,18,-,TRBV3-1/TRBV3-2,CASSQDGTSGGAHETQYF,TGTGCCAGCAGCCAAGATGGGACTAGCGGGGGGGCACACGAGACCCAGTACTTC
TRBJ1-5,-,14,few,TRBV6-5,CASSPSGGGQPQHF,TGTGCCAGCAGTCCTTCGGGGGGCGGCCAGCCCCAGCATTTT
TRBJ2-5,-,16,once,TRBV6-5,CASSYLTTRGTETQYF,TGTGCCAGCAGTTACCTGACGACTAGGGGAACAGAGACCCAGTACTTC
TRBJ1-1,-,14,-,TRBV7-2,CASSLKGTGTEAFF,TGTGCCAGCAGCTTAAAGGGGACGGGAACTGAAGCTTTCTTT
TRBJ2-5,TRBD2,14,-,TRBV7-2,CASSFSGRGETQYF,TGTGCCAGCAGCTTCAGCGGGAGAGGAGAGACCCAGTACTTC
TRBJ2-7,TRBD2,15,once,TRBV6-5,CASSYGGSGGYEQYF,TGTGCCAGCAGTTACGGTGGTAGCGGGGGGTACGAGCAGTACTTC
TRBJ1-5,-,16,-,TRBV21-1,CASSNGQGGSNQPQHF,TGTGCCAGCAGCAATGGACAGGGAGGAAGCAATCAGCCCCAGCATTTT
TRBJ2-3,TRBD2,18,-,TRBV4-3,CASSQDDTSRGGYYTQYF,TGCGCCAGCAGCCAAGACGACACAAGCCGCGGGGGGTATTATACGCAGTATTTT
TRBJ2-3,-,19,-,TRBV21-1,CASSWAGTSGGAGPDTQYF,TGTGCCAGCAGCTGGGCCGGGACTAGCGGGGGGGCGGGCCCAGATACGCAGTATTTT
TRBJ1-2,TRBD1,11,-,TRBV6-5,CASQGAFGYTF,TGTGCCAGCCAGGGGGCTTTTGGCTACACCTTC
TRBJ2-1,TRBD2,17,once,TRBV2,CASSPLAGGRSYNEQFF,TGTGCCAGCAGTCCTCTAGCGGGGGGACGCTCCTACAATGAGCAGTTCTTC